This TCR beta chain stems from a study of response to subunit inactivated influenza vaccine. The germline V gene has CDR1 MNHNS and CDR2 SASEGT. The V and J ends lost 7 bases and 2 bases respectively, with 12 bases between them. The CDR3 contains 14 residues. TCRdb reanalysed the RT-PCR reads using MiXCR and keeps one entry per CDR3 protein. In the table there are approximately 290,000 distinct CDR3 sequences, 20% to 25% of which are singletons. Concerning this clonotype: Its antigen is undetermined.

Findings and limits, study-wide: After each seasonal influenza vaccination, few new T cells are recruited, the authors suggested.

The source material was PBMCs from blood, sampled 21 months after vaccination. The chain uses TRBV6-1 and TRBJ1-5, with D possibly being TRBD1 (6 bases). This sequence was found in a man in his fifties or sixties who received an inactivated influenza vaccine. The CDR3 is CASKGQGRNQPQHF. The CDR3, as DNA: TGTGCCAGCAAAGGGCAGGGGCGCAATCAGCCCCAGCATTTT.